The T cell receptor beta chain described here comes from a study of blood T cells in healthy people across ages. Trimming took 0 bases from V and 0 from J, leaving 15 bases between them. In germline, CDR1 is SNHLY, CDR2 FYNNEI. This CDR3 is 18 amino acids long. About this clonotype itself: Its matching antigen is unknown.

The authors ran a second PCR of about 6 to 11 cycles using a sample-barcoded 5' primer and a J-beta primer mix. Per-sample output comprised a minimum of 2.5 million paired-end reads containing CDR3. TCRdb fed the 5' RACE reads into MiXCR, producing one record per CDR3 protein. The data contain fewer than 1.5 million distinct CDR3 sequences, roughly 45% of them singletons. Study-wide findings and caveats: Getting older went along with TCR beta diversity per million T cells dropping roughly linearly. Diversity was higher, and naive CD4+ cells more numerous, in long-lived donors than in aged donors.

This rearrangement joins TRBV2 to TRBJ2-1, with D maybe TRBD2 (7 bases). Sequenced sample: blood. This TCR derives from a woman under 30 in good health. The CDR3 nucleotides read TGTGCCAGCAGTGAAGCTGGCGGGGGCTTTAGCTCCTACAATGAGCAGTTCTTC. This encodes CASSEAGGGFSSYNEQFF.